The 7 T cell receptor beta chains below were found in one sample sequenced in a study of T cell repertoires in cytomegalovirus infection. TCRdb analysed the reads with MiXCR anew, one entry per CDR3 protein. Of under 150,000 distinct CDR3 sequences in the sample, approximately 9.2% were seen once. Material: PBMCs. The receptors derive from a human donor in good health (CMV status not recorded). Some clones in this sample may be carry-over from other donors' samples.

Ten or more counts support this clonotype. The V call is TRBV4-2, the J call TRBJ2-7; 7 nucleotides match TRBD1. The germline V gene has CDR1 LGHNA and CDR2 YNFKEQ. The J segment lost 4 bases and the V segment lost 3 bases, leaving 9 bases of the junction unmatched. The CDR3 contains 15 residues. The CDR3 nucleotides read TGTGCCAGCAGCCAGTCTCAGGGGGACCTATACGAGCAGTACTTC. It yields the protein CASSQSQGDLYEQYF.

This clonotype was detected ten times or more. V is TRBV29-1 and J is TRBJ2-5; D is possibly TRBD2 (7 bases). CDR3 length: 16 amino acids. With 2 bases removed from V and 3 bases from J, the gap between germline ends came to 19 bases. Germline assignment: CDR1 SQVTM and CDR2 ANQGSEA. CDR3 sequence (DNA): TGCAGCGTTGAAAAGGTCGTGGGGGGGCAAGAAGAGACCCAGTACTTC. It yields the protein CSVEKVVGGQEETQYF. The full variable domain, rest sourced from reference TRBV29-1 and TRBJ2-5, is SAVISQKPSRDICQRGTSLTIQCQVDSQVTMMFWYRQQPGQSLTLIATANQGSEATYESGFVIDKFPISRPNLTFSTLTVSNMSPEDSSIYLCSVEKVVGGQEETQYFGPGTRLLVL.

There are a few counts of this clonotype. This chain links TRBV15 with TRBJ2-2; 10 nucleotides line up with TRBD2. Germline-derived CDR1 and CDR2 are LNHNV and YYDKDF (reference sequence). The CDR3 contains 16 residues. Unmatched junction bases numbered 10, after V lost 5 bases and J lost 7 bases. Here the CDR3 reads CATSPQRGGFVGELFF. The DNA of the CDR3 is TGTGCCACCAGCCCCCAGCGGGGGGGCTTCGTCGGGGAGCTGTTTTTT.

In its sample, this clonotype was seen many times. The chain combines TRBV4-1 with TRBJ1-2, with D unclear. Germline CDR1 MGHRA, CDR2 YSYEKL. V dropped 1 base and J dropped 4 bases, with 10 bases sitting between them. The CDR3 runs 14 residues. The DNA of the CDR3 is TGCGCCAGCAGCCAAGGTACTGGTACCTATGGCTACACCTTC. This translates into CASSQGTGTYGYTF.

This clonotype has at least ten counts. The genes are TRBV6-5 and TRBJ2-1; 11 bases are a match to TRBD1. Germline CDR1 reads MNHEY; CDR2 reads SVGAGI. The CDR3 is made up of 17 amino acids. The J segment lost 8 bases and the V segment lost 0 bases, leaving 9 bases of the junction unmatched. CDR3 DNA: TGTGCCAGCAGTTACTCGGTAGGGACAGGGGGTATCCATGAGCAGTTCTTC. Amino acid sequence: CASSYSVGTGGIHEQFF.

The rearrangement joins TRBV2 to TRBJ1-6; maybe TRBD1 (5 bases). Trimming cost V 6 bases and J 7 bases, with 13 bases left between them. Germline assignment: CDR1 SNHLY and CDR2 FYNNEI. The CDR3 sequence is 14 residues long. CDR3 in amino acids: CASSSTWGNSPLHF. Here the CDR3 DNA reads TGTGCCAGCAGCTCGACCTGGGGCAATTCACCCCTCCACTTT.

This clonotype occurred many times. The J gene is TRBJ1-2, the V gene TRBV7-2; D uncertain. This CDR3 is built from 13 residues. Trimming cost V 2 bases and J 2 bases, with 6 bases left between them. Germline V gene data show CDR1 as SGHTA and CDR2 as FQGNSA. This CDR3 reads CASSLQKNYGYTF. Written as DNA, the CDR3 is TGTGCCAGCAGCTTACAGAAAAACTATGGCTACACCTTC.